One sample yielded the 5 T cell receptor beta chains listed below, sequenced in a study of cytomegalovirus exposure and HLA in healthy donors. The PCR was carried out with 60 Vbeta primers and 13 Jbeta primers. TCRdb's table, derived via immunoSEQ multiplex PCR, lists solely in-frame clones and lacks some. The sample lists 35,000 to 45,000 clones; roughly 63% were seen once. Material for sequencing was PBMCs. The receptor source for this set is a man aged 55-75 years in good health and CMV-seropositive.

The genes are TRBV11-2 and TRBJ2-3, with D maybe TRBD2 (7 bases). V lost 5 bases and J lost 3, with 15 bases in between. CDR1 and CDR2 from the germline V gene are SGHAT and FQNNGV. The CDR3 consists of 15 residues. The CDR3 nucleotides are TGTGCCAGCAGCCCCGCGGGGGCGGGTACAGATACGCAGTATTTT. Protein product: CASSPAGAGTDTQYF. Together with reference TRBV11-2 and TRBJ2-3, the CDR3 gives the full variable domain: EAGVAQSPRYKIIEKRQSVAFWCNPISGHATLYWYQQILGQGPKLLIQFQNNGVVDDSQLPKDRFSAERLKGVDSTLKIQPAKLEDSAVYLCASSPAGAGTDTQYFGPGTRLTVL.

The V gene is TRBV13, the J gene TRBJ1-1, with a weak D call TRBD1 (6 bases). CDR1 PRHDT and CDR2 FYEKMQ come from the germline V gene (reference sequence). The CDR3 consists of 13 residues. V dropped 3 bases and J dropped 3 bases, with 8 bases sitting between them. This CDR3 reads CASSFKGDTEAFF. The CDR3 DNA sequence: TGTGCCAGCAGCTTTAAGGGGGACACTGAAGCTTTCTTT.

The chain is built from TRBV5-1 and TRBJ2-2; D possibly corresponds to TRBD1 (6 bases). The V gene's germline CDR1 is SGHRS and CDR2 YFSETQ. This CDR3 spans 13 amino acids. Trimming cost V 3 bases and J 4 bases, with 7 bases left between them. Here the CDR3 DNA reads TGCGCCAGCAGCTGGGACATCACCGGGGAGCTGTTTTTT. Translated, it gives CASSWDITGELFF.

The chain couples TRBV2 to TRBJ2-1; no clear D. Looked up from germline, CDR1 is SNHLY and CDR2 is FYNNEI. CDR3 length equals 17 residues. The V and J ends lost 5 bases and 4 bases respectively, with 21 bases between them. CDR3 protein: CASSPSLLSQSYNEQFF. In DNA, the CDR3 is TGTGCCAGCAGTCCATCATTACTAAGCCAATCTTACAATGAGCAGTTCTTC.

This clone came up a few times. The chain is built from TRBV28 and TRBJ2-7; 9 nucleotides line up with TRBD2. The CDR3 runs 22 residues. Germline CDR1 and CDR2: MDHEN and SYDVKM. J lost 6 bases, V lost 5 bases, and 32 bases had no gene match. CDR3 sequence reads: CASSEHPNPNYLREGRFGEQYF. The CDR3, as DNA: TGTGCCAGCAGTGAACACCCAAACCCCAACTATTTGCGGGAGGGCCGTTTCGGCGAGCAGTACTTC.